This T cell receptor (beta chain) was obtained from a study of blood T cells in healthy people across ages (dated by TCRdb to 2015 to 2017). Notes on the research overall: Template switching captured roughly one uniquely barcoded TCR beta cDNA molecule per two T cells in model experiments. The study analyzed two additional independent replicas of 1 million unique cDNA reads from the same blood draw for two donors, one aged 18 to 29 and one aged 80 or older. Using deep sequencing normalized with unique cDNA molecular identifiers, the study measured how TCR beta repertoire diversity changes with age. To avoid experimental bias, donors of different ages were distributed randomly across sequencing lanes. Donors were grouped into four age groups: young (average roughly 17 years), middle-aged (roughly 40), aged (around 56) and long-lived (just over 80).

The CDR3, cysteine through phenylalanine, is 14 amino acids long. The only DNA kept is the CDR3, 42 bases in frame from the first base. Looking up the germline V gene (reference sequence) yields CDR1 LNHDA and CDR2 SQIVND. The V end loses 6 bases and the J end loses 2 bases, and a stretch of 13 bases separates them. What the work shows at the level of the full study, not this receptor alone: Observed TCR beta diversity per million T cells fell roughly linearly with age, and a significant reduction was already apparent by age around 44. The CMV infection status of donors was not known, potentially confounding age-related changes in expanded clonotypes. The long-lived group showed more naive CD4+ T cells, fewer expanded clones and increased TCR diversity than the aged group, suggesting age selection. Since profiling was done on bulk unsorted PBMCs, naive and antigen-experienced compartments could not be conclusively compared. A strong correlation was found between observed TCR beta diversity and the percentage of naive T cells measured by flow cytometry. Estimates of total diversity based on one million sequenced T cells were regarded as lower bounds and as underestimates.

Systemically healthy Caucasian individuals from Russia, some 38 in total and aged roughly 6 to 100 years, were included as donors. About 10 milliliters of peripheral blood were collected from each donor into EDTA-treated Vacutainer tubes. Ficoll-Paque density-gradient centrifugation was used to isolate PBMCs, with at least 7 million per sample. Total RNA, at least 6 micrograms per sample, was extracted from PBMCs with Trizol reagent. Naive CD45RAhigh/CD27high T cell percentages were measured by flow cytometry on a PBMC aliquot from every donor. Libraries were built with 5' RACE. TCRdb lists the instrument as Illumina HiSeq 2500. A second PCR of roughly 6 to 12 cycles was performed with a sample-barcoded 5' primer and a J-beta primer mix. A template-switch 5' adaptor carrying 12 random nucleotides introduced a unique molecular identifier onto each TCR beta cDNA molecule. Each sample yielded at least 2.5 million CDR3-containing paired-end reads. All of the RNA was converted into first-strand cDNA using the Mint cDNA synthesis kit, with a TRBC-specific oligonucleotide serving as the primer. Following uracil-DNA glycosylase treatment, all cDNA underwent a first 18-cycle PCR with the universal primers M1SS and BC2_uni_R. The authors' analysis ran thus. Normalization of each sample was performed by random selection of 1 million high-quality reads, each carrying a distinct molecular identifier. Reads with shared molecular identifiers were discarded instead of being binned into consensus sequences. MiTCR, with a Q25 quality threshold and the strictest error-elimination algorithm, was used for CDR3 identification, clonotype clustering and error correction. A nonparametric unseen species model using Euler transformation provided a lower-bound estimate of total TCR beta diversity. TCRdb ran its own pipeline on the public reads, namely fastp trimming at Q25 and MiXCR clone calling, and kept in-frame beta chains. Identical CDR3 proteins give one entry, which carries the most common genes and DNA. The V and J calls and clone size come from TCRdb's table, not from the authors' own analysis. Present in this sample are hundreds of thousands of distinct CDR3 sequences, around three fifths of which were seen just once. About 26% of the sample lies in the top ten.

At least ten counts were recorded for this clonotype. Its antigen has not been determined. The input lacks base qualities; no much larger clone sits a single base away. The receptor was isolated from a man aged 40-49 years in good health. Sequenced: blood. The chain links TRBV19 with TRBJ1-1, and perhaps TRBD1 as D gene, on 6 matching bases. The bases read TGTGCCAGTAGGAAATTGGGGGGCAACACTGAAGCTTTCTTT. Its protein reads: CASRKLGGNTEAFF.